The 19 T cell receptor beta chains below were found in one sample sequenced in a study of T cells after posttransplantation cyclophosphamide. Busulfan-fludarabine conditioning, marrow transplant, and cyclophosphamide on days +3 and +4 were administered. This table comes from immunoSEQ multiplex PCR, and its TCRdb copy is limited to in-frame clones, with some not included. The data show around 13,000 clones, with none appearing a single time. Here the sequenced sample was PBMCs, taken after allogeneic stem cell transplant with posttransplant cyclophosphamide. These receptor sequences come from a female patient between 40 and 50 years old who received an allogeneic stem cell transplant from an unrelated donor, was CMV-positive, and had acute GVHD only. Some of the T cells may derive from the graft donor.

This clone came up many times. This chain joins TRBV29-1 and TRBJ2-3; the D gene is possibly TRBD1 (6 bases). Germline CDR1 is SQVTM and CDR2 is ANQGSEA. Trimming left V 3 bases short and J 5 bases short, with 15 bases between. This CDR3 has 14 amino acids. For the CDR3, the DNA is TGCAGCGTTGAGATCACTACAGGGCTAGATACGCAGTATTTT. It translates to CSVEITTGLDTQYF.

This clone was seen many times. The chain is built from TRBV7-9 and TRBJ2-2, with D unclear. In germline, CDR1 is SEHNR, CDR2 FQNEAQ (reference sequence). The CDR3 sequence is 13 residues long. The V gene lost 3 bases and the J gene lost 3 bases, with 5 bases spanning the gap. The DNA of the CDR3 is TGTGCCAGCAGCTTCCTAGACACCGGGGAGCTGTTTTTT. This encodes CASSFLDTGELFF.

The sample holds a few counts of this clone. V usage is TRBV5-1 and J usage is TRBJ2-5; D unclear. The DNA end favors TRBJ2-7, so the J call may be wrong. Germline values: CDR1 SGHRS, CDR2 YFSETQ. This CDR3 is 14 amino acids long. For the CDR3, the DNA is TGCGCCAGCAGCTTGGGGGTAGCCCTCTACGAGCAGTACTTC. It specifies CASSLGVALYEQYF.

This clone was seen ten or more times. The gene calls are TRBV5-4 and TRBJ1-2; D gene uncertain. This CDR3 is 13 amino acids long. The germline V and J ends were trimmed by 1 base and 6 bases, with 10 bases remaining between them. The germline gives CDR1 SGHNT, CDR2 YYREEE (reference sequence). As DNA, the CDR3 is TGTGCCAGCAGCTTGTGGCGGCTCGATGGCTACACCTTC. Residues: CASSLWRLDGYTF.

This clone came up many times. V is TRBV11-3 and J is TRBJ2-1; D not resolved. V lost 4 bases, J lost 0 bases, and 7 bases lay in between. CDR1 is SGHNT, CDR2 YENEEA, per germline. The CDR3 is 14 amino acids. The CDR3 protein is CASSSSVSYNEQFF. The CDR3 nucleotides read TGTGCCAGCAGCTCTAGTGTCTCCTACAATGAGCAGTTCTTC.

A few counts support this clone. Here the CDR3 reads CASSTPGLADEQFF. The CDR3 DNA follows: TGTGCCAGTAGTACTCCGGGACTAGCTGATGAGCAGTTCTTC. The rearrangement links TRBV19 to TRBJ2-1; 9 positions agree with TRBD2. The CDR3 runs 14 residues. Germline V gene data show CDR1 as LNHDA and CDR2 as SQIVND (reference sequence). V shed 4 bases, J shed 8 bases, and the junction held 6 bases outside the gene matches. The full variable domain, in which reference TRBV19 and TRBJ2-1 provide the parts outside the CDR3, is DGGITQSPKYLFRKEGQNVTLSCEQNLNHDAMYWYRQDPGQGLRLIYYSQIVNDFQKGDIAEGYSVSREKKESFPLTVTSAQKNPTAFYLCASSTPGLADEQFFGPGTRLTVL.

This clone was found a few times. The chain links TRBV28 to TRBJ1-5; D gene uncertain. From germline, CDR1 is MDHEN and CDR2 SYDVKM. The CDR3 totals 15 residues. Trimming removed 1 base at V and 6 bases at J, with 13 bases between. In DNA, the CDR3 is TGTGCCAGCAGTTTATTGGCAGGAGGCGGTCAGCCCCAGCATTTT. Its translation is CASSLLAGGGQPQHF.

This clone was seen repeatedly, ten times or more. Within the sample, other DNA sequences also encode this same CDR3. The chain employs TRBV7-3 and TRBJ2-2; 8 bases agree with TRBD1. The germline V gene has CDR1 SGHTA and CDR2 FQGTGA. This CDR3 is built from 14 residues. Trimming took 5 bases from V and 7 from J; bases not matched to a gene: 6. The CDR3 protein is CASSLTGVIGELFF. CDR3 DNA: TGTGCCAGCAGCCTGACAGGGGTGATCGGGGAGCTGTTTTTT. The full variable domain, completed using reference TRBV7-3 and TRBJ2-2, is GAGVSQTPSNKVTEKGKYVELRCDPISGHTALYWYRQSLGQGPEFLIYFQGTGAADDSGLPNDRFFAVRPEGSVSTLKIQRTERGDSAVYLCASSLTGVIGELFFGEGSRLTVL.

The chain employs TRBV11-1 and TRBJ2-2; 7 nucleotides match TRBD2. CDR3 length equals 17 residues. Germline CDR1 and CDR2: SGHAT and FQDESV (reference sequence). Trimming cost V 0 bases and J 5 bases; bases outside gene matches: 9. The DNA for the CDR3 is TGTGCCAGCAGCTTAGCGCTCGGCGGGAGACGAACCGGGGAGCTGTTTTTT. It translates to CASSLALGGRRTGELFF.

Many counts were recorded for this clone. The CDR3 protein is CASSPRVRGTDTQYF. Written as DNA, the CDR3 is TGCGCCAGCAGCCCCAGGGTTCGTGGCACAGATACGCAGTATTTT. V and J are TRBV5-1 and TRBJ2-3; TRBD1 might be the D (5 bases). Per the germline V gene, CDR1 is SGHRS and CDR2 is YFSETQ. V lost 4 bases and J lost 1, with 13 bases in between. This CDR3 comprises 15 residues. Supplemented by reference TRBV5-1 and TRBJ2-3, the full variable domain reads KAGVTQTPRYLIKTRGQQVTLSCSPISGHRSVSWYQQTPGQGLQFLFEYFSETQRNKGNFPGRFSGRQFSNSRSEMNVSTLELGDSALYLCASSPRVRGTDTQYFGPGTRLTVL.

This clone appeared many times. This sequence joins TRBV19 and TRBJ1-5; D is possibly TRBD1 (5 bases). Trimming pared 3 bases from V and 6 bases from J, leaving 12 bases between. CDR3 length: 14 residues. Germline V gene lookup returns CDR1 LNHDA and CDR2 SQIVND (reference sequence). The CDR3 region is CASSMGGGSQPQHF. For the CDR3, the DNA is TGTGCCAGTAGTATGGGGGGGGGAAGTCAGCCCCAGCATTTT.

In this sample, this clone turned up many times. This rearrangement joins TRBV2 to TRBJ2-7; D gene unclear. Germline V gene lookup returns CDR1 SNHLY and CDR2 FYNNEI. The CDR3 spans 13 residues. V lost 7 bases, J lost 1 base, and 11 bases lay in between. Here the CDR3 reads CASIPADSYEQYF. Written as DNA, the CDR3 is TGTGCCAGCATCCCCGCGGATTCCTACGAGCAGTACTTC.

Written as DNA, the CDR3 is TGTGCCAGCAGCCCGGGAAGGGCCACACAAGAGACCCAGTACTTC. Protein product: CASSPGRATQETQYF. The rearrangement links TRBV6-6 to TRBJ2-5; possibly TRBD2 for D (5 bases). The CDR3 loop spans 15 amino acids. Germline loops: CDR1 MNHNY, CDR2 SVGAGI (reference sequence). V lost 6 bases and J 2 bases, leaving 16 bases between the germline ends.

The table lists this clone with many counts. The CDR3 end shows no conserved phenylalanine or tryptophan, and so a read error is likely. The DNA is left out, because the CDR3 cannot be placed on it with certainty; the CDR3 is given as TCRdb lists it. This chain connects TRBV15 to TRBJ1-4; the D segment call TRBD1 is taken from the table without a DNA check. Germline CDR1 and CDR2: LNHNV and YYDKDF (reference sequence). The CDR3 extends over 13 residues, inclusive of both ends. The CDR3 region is CATSRAPGQGELY.

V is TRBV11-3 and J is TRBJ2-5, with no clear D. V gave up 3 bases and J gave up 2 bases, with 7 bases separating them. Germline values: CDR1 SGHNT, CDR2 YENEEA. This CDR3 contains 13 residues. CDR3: CASSLSSQETQYF. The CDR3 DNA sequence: TGTGCCAGCAGCTTGTCCAGTCAAGAGACCCAGTACTTC.

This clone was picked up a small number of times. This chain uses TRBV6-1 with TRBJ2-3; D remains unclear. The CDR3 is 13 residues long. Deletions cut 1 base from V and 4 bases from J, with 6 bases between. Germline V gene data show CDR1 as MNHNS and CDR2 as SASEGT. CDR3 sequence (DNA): TGTGCCAGCAGTGAAGTCCATGCAGATACGCAGTATTTT. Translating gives CASSEVHADTQYF.

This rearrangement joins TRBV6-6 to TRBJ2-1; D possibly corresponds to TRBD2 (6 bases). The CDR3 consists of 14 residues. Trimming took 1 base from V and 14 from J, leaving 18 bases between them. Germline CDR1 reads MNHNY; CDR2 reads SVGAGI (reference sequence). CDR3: CASSYLAADFDEFF. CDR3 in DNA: TGTGCCAGCAGTTACTTAGCGGCCGACTTTGATGAGTTCTTC.

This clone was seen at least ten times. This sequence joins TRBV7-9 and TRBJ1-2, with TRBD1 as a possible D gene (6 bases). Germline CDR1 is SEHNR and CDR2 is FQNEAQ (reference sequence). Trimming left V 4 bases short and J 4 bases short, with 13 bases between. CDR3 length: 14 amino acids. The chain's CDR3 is CASSYMDSIYGYTF. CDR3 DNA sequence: TGTGCCAGCAGCTACATGGACAGTATCTATGGCTACACCTTC.

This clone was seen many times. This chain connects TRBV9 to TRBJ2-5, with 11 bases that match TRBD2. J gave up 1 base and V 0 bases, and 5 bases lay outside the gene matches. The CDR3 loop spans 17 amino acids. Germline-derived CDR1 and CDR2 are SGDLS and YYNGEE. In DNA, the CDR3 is TGTGCCAGCAGCGTAGCTACTAGCGGGGGCTTCCAAGAGACCCAGTACTTC. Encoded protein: CASSVATSGGFQETQYF.